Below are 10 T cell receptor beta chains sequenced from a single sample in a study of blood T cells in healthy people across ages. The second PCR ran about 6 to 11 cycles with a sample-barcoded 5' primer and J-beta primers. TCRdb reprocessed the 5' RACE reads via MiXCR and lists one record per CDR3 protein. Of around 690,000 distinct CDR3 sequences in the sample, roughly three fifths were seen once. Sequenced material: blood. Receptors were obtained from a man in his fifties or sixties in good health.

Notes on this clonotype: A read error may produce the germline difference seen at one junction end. The chain's CDR3 is CAGSPVIGGEQYF. The CDR3 DNA follows: TGTGCCGGCAGCCCCGTAATAGGGGGCGAGCAGTACTTC. J is TRBJ2-4 and V is TRBV11-3; D is possibly TRBD1 (6 bases). The end of the DNA is better explained by TRBJ2-7, so the J call may be wrong. Germline V CDR1 and CDR2: SGHNT, YENEEA. CDR3 length equals 13 residues.

CDR3 sequence reads: CSVSDRVKTDTQYF. CDR3 nucleotide sequence: TGCAGCGTTTCGGACAGGGTGAAAACAGATACGCAGTATTTT. The chain links TRBV29-1 to TRBJ2-3; TRBD1 agrees at 8 bases. Germline V gene data show CDR1 as SQVTM and CDR2 as ANQGSEA. This CDR3 has 14 amino acids. Trimming at V came to 5 bases and at J to 3 bases, leaving 7 bases not matched to a gene.

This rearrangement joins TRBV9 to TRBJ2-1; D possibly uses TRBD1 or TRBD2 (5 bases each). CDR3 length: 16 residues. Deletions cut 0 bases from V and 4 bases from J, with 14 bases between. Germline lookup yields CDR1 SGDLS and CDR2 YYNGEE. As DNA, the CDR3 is TGTGCCAGCAGCGTAGGGAGGTCAGGGATATACAATGAGCAGTTCTTC. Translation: CASSVGRSGIYNEQFF.

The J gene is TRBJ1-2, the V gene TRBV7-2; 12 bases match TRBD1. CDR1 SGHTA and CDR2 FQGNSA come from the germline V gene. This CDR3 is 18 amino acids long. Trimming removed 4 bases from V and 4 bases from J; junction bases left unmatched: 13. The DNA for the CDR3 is TGTGCCAGCAGCTCCTCTAATAAACCGGGACAGGGGGCCTATGGCTACACCTTC. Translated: CASSSSNKPGQGAYGYTF.

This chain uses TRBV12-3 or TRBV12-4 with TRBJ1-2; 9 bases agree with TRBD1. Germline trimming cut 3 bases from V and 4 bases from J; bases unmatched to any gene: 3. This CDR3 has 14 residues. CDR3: CASSLTGGTYGYTF. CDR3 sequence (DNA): TGTGCCAGCAGTTTGACAGGGGGGACCTATGGCTACACCTTC.

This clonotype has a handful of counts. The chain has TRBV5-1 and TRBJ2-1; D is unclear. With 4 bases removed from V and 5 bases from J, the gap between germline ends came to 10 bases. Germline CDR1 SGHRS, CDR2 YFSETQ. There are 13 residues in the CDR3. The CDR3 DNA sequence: TGCGCCAGCAGCCCCCTAGGCCACAATGAGCAGTTCTTC. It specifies CASSPLGHNEQFF.

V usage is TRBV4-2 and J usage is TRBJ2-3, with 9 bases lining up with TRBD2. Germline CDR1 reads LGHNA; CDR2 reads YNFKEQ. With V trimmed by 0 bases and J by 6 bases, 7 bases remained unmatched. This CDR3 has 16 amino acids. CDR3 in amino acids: CASSQEWRGGPDTQYF. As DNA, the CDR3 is TGTGCCAGCAGCCAAGAGTGGCGGGGGGGTCCCGATACGCAGTATTTT.

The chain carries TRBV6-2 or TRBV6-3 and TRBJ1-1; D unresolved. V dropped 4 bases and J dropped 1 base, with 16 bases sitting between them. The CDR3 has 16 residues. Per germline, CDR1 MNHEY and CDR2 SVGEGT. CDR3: CASSSIFDGRNTEAFF. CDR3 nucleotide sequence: TGTGCCAGCAGTTCAATCTTCGACGGACGGAACACTGAAGCTTTCTTT.

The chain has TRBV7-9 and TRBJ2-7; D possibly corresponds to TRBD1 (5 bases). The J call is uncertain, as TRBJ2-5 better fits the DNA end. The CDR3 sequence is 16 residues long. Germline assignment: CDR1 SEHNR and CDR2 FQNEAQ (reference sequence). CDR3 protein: CASSPGRGRGRETQYF. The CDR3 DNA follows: TGTGCCAGCAGCCCAGGAAGAGGAAGGGGAAGAGAGACCCAGTACTTC.

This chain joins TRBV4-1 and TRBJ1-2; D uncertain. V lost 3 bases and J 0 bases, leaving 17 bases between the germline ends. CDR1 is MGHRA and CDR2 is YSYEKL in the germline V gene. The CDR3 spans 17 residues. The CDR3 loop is CASSQFIGRHPNYGYTF. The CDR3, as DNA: TGCGCCAGCAGCCAGTTTATCGGGCGACACCCTAACTATGGCTACACCTTC.